Listed below are T cell receptor beta chains from one sample, sequenced in a study of T cells in localized non-small cell lung cancer. Sequenced by immunoSEQ multiplex PCR; TCRdb stores in-frame clones only, minus some. The sample lists about 54,000 clones, approximately 83% occurring once. This specimen consisted of peripheral blood, obtained before any cancer treatment. The receptors come from an older female donor with stage II squamous cell lung carcinoma. Both conserved end residues are part of each CDR3. D genes are given only for firm matches. The listing skips clone size in some rows; elsewhere it reads once, few, many or a size class.

size	V	D	J	DNA	CDR3
.	TRBV27	.	TRBJ2-3	TGTGCCAGCAGCGACTCGCGGGACCCTTTGACAGATACGCAGTATTTT	CASSDSRDPLTDTQYF
few	TRBV5-1	TRBD1	TRBJ1-1	TGCGCCAGCAGCCTCCAGGGACAGGGAACTGAAGCTTTCTTT	CASSLQGQGTEAFF
once	TRBV27	.	TRBJ2-7	TGTGCCATCAAAAAAACAGGGTCCTACGAGCAGTACTTC	CAIKKTGSYEQYF
.	TRBV12-5	TRBD1	TRBJ1-5	TGTGCTAGTGGTTTGGGCCGGGACAGGGGAGTTAGCAATCAGCCCCAGCATTTT	CASGLGRDRGVSNQPQHF
.	TRBV2	TRBD2	TRBJ2-2	TGTGCCAGCAGGAGGGACTATTCGGGCGGGGAGCTGTTTTTT	CASRRDYSGGELFF
once	TRBV19	.	TRBJ2-3	TGTGCCAGTGGTCAAGCAGGTAGCTCCACAGATACGCAGTATTTT	CASGQAGSSTDTQYF
once	TRBV5-1	.	TRBJ1-2	TGCGCCAGCAGTCCCGACAGGAGTTATGGCTACACCTTC	CASSPDRSYGYTF
few	TRBV5-4	.	TRBJ1-2	TGTGCCAGCAGCTCGCTAGATGGCTACACCTTC	CASSSLDGYTF
.	TRBV4-3	TRBD1	TRBJ1-5	TGCGCCAGCAGCCTCCGCCCGCCGGGACAGGGGGATCAGCCCCAGCATTTT	CASSLRPPGQGDQPQHF
.	TRBV7-9	.	TRBJ2-7	TGTGCCAGCAGCCCTCGACAGGGACTCGAGCAGTACTTC	CASSPRQGLEQYF
.	TRBV2	TRBD2	TRBJ2-2	TGTGCCAGCAGTGATCTCCCCGGTGGCGGGGGGGTCACCGGGGAGCTGTTTTTT	CASSDLPGGGGVTGELFF
.	TRBV29-1	.	TRBJ1-1	TGCAGCCTTCACGGCCAGACGAACACTGAAGCTTTCTTT	CSLHGQTNTEAFF
.	TRBV19	TRBD1	TRBJ1-4	TGTGCCAGTAGTCCCCCGTTCAGGGGGCTAGGGGAAAAACTGTTTTTT	CASSPPFRGLGEKLFF
.	TRBV5-6	TRBD1	TRBJ1-5	TGTGCCAGCAGCTTCGGGACAGGGTACAATCAGCCCCAGCATTTT	CASSFGTGYNQPQHF
.	TRBV6-1	.	TRBJ2-7	TGTGCCAGCTCGAGGGACCTAGCACTCTACGAGCAGTACTTC	CASSRDLALYEQYF
.	TRBV6-5	.	TRBJ1-2	TGTGCCAGCAGCCAGAGGGGGATCTATGGCTACACCTTC	CASSQRGIYGYTF
.	TRBV4-3	.	TRBJ2-3	TGCGCCAGCAGCCAAGGGAGACAGGACACAGATACGCAGTATTTT	CASSQGRQDTDTQYF
once	TRBV7-6	.	TRBJ1-5	TGTGCCAGCAGCTCCGAGGGGGGCGGCCAGCCCCAGCATTTT	CASSSEGGGQPQHF
once	TRBV18	.	TRBJ2-1	TGTGCCAGCTCACCACGGGGGGACGACTTTTACAATGAGCAGTTCTTC	CASSPRGDDFYNEQFF
.	TRBV12-5	.	TRBJ2-1	TGTGCTAGTGGTTTGGAAAGAGCTCAGGGGAATGAGCAGTTCTTC	CASGLERAQGNEQFF
few	TRBV5-5	TRBD1	TRBJ1-6	TGTGCCAGCAGCTCCGGGACAGCCATTTCACCCCTCCACTTT	CASSSGTAISPLHF
.	TRBV28	.	TRBJ1-2	TGTGCCAGCAGTTCGGGGGCCCGGACAGTCCCCGGCTACACCTTC	CASSSGARTVPGYTF
.	TRBV27	TRBD1	TRBJ1-5	TGTGCCACCCGGACAGGGACCAATCAGCCCCAGCATTTT	CATRTGTNQPQHF
.	TRBV18	TRBD2	TRBJ2-5	TGTGCCGGAGGGGAGGGAGTCGGAGAGACCCAGTACTTC	CAGGEGVGETQYF
.	TRBV13	TRBD1	TRBJ1-2	TGTGCCAGCAGCCGCGGACAGGATGGCTACACCTTC	CASSRGQDGYTF
few	TRBV6-6	TRBD1	TRBJ1-5	TGTGCCAGCAGCCCCACAGGGGGTCCCAATCAGCCCCAGCATTTT	CASSPTGGPNQPQHF
.	TRBV6-6	TRBD1	TRBJ1-5	TGTGCCAGCAGCCTCCCACCCGGGACAGGGACTCAGCCCCAGCATTTT	CASSLPPGTGTQPQHF
.	TRBV4-1	.	TRBJ2-7	TGCGCCAGCAGCCAAGATCGCCGGGCCGATTACGAGCAGTACTTC	CASSQDRRADYEQYF
.	TRBV11-2	.	TRBJ1-2	TGTGCCAGCAGCCCCGAGAGGACCTATGGCTACACCTTC	CASSPERTYGYTF
.	TRBV19	TRBD1	TRBJ1-3	TGTGCCAGTAGTCTACAGGGGCACTCTGGAAACACCATATATTTT	CASSLQGHSGNTIYF
.	TRBV6-1	.	TRBJ1-6	TGTGCCAGCAGTGAAAAGGGTTTTAATTCACCCCTCCACTTT	CASSEKGFNSPLHF
.	TRBV7-2	.	TRBJ1-3	TGTGCCAGCAGAAGCGCCCCCTCTGGAAACACCATATATTTT	CASRSAPSGNTIYF
.	TRBV9	.	TRBJ2-3	TGTGCCAGCAGCGTAGTTAGCACAGATACGCAGTATTTT	CASSVVSTDTQYF
.	TRBV6-1	.	TRBJ2-1	TGTGCCAGCAGTGAAAAAGGAGAGCAGTTCTTC	CASSEKGEQFF
.	TRBV4-3	.	TRBJ2-2	TGCGCCAGCAGCCAAGTGAGGACCGGGGAGCTGTTTTTT	CASSQVRTGELFF
.	TRBV29-1	.	TRBJ1-2	TGCAGCGTTGATCATGAGGGGGGTCGTTATGGCTACACCTTC	CSVDHEGGRYGYTF
.	TRBV10-3	.	TRBJ1-4	TGTGCCATCAGCCAAAATCTTGGGACTAATGAAAAACTGTTTTTT	CAISQNLGTNEKLFF
.	TRBV4-1	TRBD1	TRBJ2-5	TGCGCCAGCAGCCAAGACGCAACAGGGGGCCAAGAGACCCAGTACTTC	CASSQDATGGQETQYF
.	TRBV19	.	TRBJ1-4	TGTGCCAGTAGTAGCATGACGGCTAATGAAAAACTGTTTTTT	CASSSMTANEKLFF
.	TRBV6-4	.	TRBJ1-1	TGTGCCAGCAGTGAGTTTGGGGGGGGCCCTGAAGCTTTCTTT	CASSEFGGGPEAFF
.	TRBV13	.	TRBJ1-1	TGTGCCAGCCACAGGGTGGGCACTGAAGCTTTCTTT	CASHRVGTEAFF
once	TRBV5-4	.	TRBJ2-7	TGTGCCAGCAGTTTCGGTACCTACGAGCAGTACTTC	CASSFGTYEQYF
.	TRBV11-3	TRBD1	TRBJ2-2	TGTGCCAGCAGCTCACGAGGGACAGGGAACACCGGGGAGCTGTTTTTT	CASSSRGTGNTGELFF
.	TRBV6-5	.	TRBJ2-7	TGTGCCAGCAGTTACTCGCTCGGGTTGACCTACGAGCAGTACTTC	CASSYSLGLTYEQYF
once	TRBV9	.	TRBJ1-5	TGTGCCAGCAGCCTCGAACCAAATAGCAATCAGCCCCAGCATTTT	CASSLEPNSNQPQHF
.	TRBV9	TRBD2	TRBJ2-1	TGTGCCAGCAGTACTAGCGGGGGGGAAAGCAATGAGCAGTTCTTC	CASSTSGGESNEQFF
.	TRBV9	.	TRBJ1-6	TGTGCCAGCAGCGTAGGACAGGTCGATTCACCCCTCCACTTT	CASSVGQVDSPLHF
.	TRBV12-5	.	TRBJ2-5	TGTGCTAGTGGTTTGGTAGAGACCCAGTACTTC	CASGLVETQYF
.	TRBV19	TRBD1	TRBJ2-2	TGTGCCAGTAGTATCGGACAGGTCAACACCGGGGAGCTGTTTTTT	CASSIGQVNTGELFF
.	TRBV7-9	.	TRBJ1-1	TGTGCCAGCAGCTCAGGGACTCATTACGAAGCTTTCTTT	CASSSGTHYEAFF
once	TRBV7-9	TRBD2	TRBJ2-2	TGTGCCAGCAGCTTATCAGCGGGGGCGATATTCACCGGGGAGCTGTTTTTT	CASSLSAGAIFTGELFF
.	TRBV5-8	.	TRBJ2-4	TGTGCCAGCAGCTCTCTAGCCAAAAACATTCAGTACTTC	CASSSLAKNIQYF
.	TRBV6-5	.	TRBJ2-2	TGTGCCAGCACCGAAGGGGGGACCCGGGAGCTGTTTTTT	CASTEGGTRELFF
.	TRBV11-2	.	TRBJ2-7	TGTGCCAGCAGCAAGGGGCTAGCGAGTAACTACGAGCAGTACTTC	CASSKGLASNYEQYF
few	TRBV6-5	.	TRBJ1-1	TGTGCCAGCAGTTCAGTTCAACGGGCTGAAGCTTTCTTT	CASSSVQRAEAFF